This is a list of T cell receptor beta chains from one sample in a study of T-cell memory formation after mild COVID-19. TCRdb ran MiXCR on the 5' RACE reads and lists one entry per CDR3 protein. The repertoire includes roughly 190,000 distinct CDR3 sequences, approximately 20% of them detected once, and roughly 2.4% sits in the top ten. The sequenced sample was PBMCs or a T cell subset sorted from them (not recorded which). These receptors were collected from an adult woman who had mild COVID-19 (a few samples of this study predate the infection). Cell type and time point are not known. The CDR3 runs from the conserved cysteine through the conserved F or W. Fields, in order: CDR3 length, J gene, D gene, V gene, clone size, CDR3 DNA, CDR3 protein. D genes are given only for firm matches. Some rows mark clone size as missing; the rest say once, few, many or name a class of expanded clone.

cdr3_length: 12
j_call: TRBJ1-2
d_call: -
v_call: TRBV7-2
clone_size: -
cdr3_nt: TGTGCCAGCAGTCGGGACTCGGGTGGCTACACCTTC
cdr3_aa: CASSRDSGGYTF

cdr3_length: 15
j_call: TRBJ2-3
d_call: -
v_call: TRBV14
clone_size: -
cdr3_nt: TGTGCCAGCAGCCAACGCGGAACCTACCTGGATACGCAGTATTTT
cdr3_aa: CASSQRGTYLDTQYF

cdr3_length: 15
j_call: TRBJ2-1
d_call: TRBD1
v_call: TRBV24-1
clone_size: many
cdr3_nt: TGTGCCGTAAGTCCGGAGGCAGGGGGTAAAAATGAGCAGTTCTTC
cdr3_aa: CAVSPEAGGKNEQFF

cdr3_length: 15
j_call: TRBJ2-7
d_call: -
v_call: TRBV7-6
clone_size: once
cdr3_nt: TGTGCCAGCAGCTTAATGGCGGTGGACAGCGTCGAGCAGTACTTC
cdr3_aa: CASSLMAVDSVEQYF

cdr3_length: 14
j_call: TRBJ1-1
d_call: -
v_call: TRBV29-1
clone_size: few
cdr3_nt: TGCAGCGTCCTTACCAGGGGCTGGGGCACTGAAGCTTTCTTT
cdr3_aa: CSVLTRGWGTEAFF

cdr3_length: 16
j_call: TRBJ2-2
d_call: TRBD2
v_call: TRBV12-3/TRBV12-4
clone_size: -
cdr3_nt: TGTGCCAGCAGTTTACGACTAGCGGGAGGGCCCGGGGAGCTGTTTTTT
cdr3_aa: CASSLRLAGGPGELFF

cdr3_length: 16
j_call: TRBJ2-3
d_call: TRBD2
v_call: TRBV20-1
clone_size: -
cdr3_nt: TGCAGTGCTAGTCATCGCGGGGGGATAAGCACAGATACGCAGTATTTT
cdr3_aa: CSASHRGGISTDTQYF

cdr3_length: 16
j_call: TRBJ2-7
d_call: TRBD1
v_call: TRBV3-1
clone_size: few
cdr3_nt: TGTGCCAGCAGCCAAGCCGGGACAGGGAGCTCCTACGAGCAGTACTTC
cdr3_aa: CASSQAGTGSSYEQYF

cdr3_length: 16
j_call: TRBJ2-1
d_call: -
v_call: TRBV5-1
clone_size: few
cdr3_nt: TGCGCCAGCAGCTTGGACCCCGCGAGCTCCTACAATGAGCAGTTCTTC
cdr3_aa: CASSLDPASSYNEQFF

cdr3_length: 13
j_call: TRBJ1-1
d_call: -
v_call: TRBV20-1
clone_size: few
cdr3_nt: TGCAGGGTGGAGCAACTCATGAACACTGAAGCTTTCTTT
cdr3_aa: CRVEQLMNTEAFF

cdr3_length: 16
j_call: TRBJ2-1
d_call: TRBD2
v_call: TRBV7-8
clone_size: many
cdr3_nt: TGTGCCAGCAGCCCTGGCGGGGGGGGCCTGAAGAATGAGCAGTTCTTC
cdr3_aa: CASSPGGGGLKNEQFF

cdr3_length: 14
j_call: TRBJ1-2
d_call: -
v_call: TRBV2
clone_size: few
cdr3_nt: TGTGCCAGCAGTGGGTGGGGAAGCAGCTATGGCTACACCTTC
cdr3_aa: CASSGWGSSYGYTF

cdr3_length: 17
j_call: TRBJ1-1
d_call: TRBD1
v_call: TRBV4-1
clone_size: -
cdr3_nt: TGCGCCAGCAGCCAAGAAGGGACAGGTTTCATGAACACTGAAGCTTTCTTT
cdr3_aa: CASSQEGTGFMNTEAFF

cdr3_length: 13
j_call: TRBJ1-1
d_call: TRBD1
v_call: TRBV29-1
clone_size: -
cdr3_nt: TGCAGCGCCAGACAGGGGGTGGGCACTGAAGCTTTCTTT
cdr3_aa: CSARQGVGTEAFF

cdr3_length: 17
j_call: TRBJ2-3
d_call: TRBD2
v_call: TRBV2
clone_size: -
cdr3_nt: TGTGCCAGCAGTGACCCGGGACTAGCGGGGTCCACAGATACGCAGTATTTT
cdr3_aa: CASSDPGLAGSTDTQYF

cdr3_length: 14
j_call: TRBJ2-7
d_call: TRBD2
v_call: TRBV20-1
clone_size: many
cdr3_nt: TGCAGTGCTCCCGGACTAGCGGCATCCTACGAGCAGTACTTC
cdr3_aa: CSAPGLAASYEQYF

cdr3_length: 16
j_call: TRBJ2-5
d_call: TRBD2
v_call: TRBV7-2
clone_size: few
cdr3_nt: TGTGCCAGCAGCCTTGGGACTAGCGGGAGTGGGGAGACCCAGTACTTC
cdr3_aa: CASSLGTSGSGETQYF

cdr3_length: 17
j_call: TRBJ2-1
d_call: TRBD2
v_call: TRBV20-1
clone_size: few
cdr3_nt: TGCAGTGCTAGAGATCCCGGCCTGGGGACTAGCGGGAGTTGGCAGTTCTTC
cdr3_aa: CSARDPGLGTSGSWQFF

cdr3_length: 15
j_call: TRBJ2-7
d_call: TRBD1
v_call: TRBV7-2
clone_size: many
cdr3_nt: TGTGCCAGCAGCTTAGGGGGACAGGGGTCCTACGAGCAGTACTTC
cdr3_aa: CASSLGGQGSYEQYF

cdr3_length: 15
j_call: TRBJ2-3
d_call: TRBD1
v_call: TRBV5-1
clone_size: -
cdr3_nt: TGCGCCAGCAGACAGCAGGGGGCGAGCACAGATACGCAGTATTTT
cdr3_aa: CASRQQGASTDTQYF

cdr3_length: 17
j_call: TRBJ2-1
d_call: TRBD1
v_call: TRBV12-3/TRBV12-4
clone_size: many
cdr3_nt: TGTGCCAGCAGAAGTTCGGACAGGCACGCCTCCTACAATGAGCAGTTCTTC
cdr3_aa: CASRSSDRHASYNEQFF

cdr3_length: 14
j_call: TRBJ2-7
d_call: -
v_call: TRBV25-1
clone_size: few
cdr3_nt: TGTGCCAGCACCCCCACAGGGATGAGGTACGAGCAGTACTTC
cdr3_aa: CASTPTGMRYEQYF

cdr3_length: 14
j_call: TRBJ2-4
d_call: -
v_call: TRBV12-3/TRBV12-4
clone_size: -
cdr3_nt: TGTGCCAGCAACCCGGACTATCCGGGGAACATTCAGTACTTC
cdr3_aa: CASNPDYPGNIQYF

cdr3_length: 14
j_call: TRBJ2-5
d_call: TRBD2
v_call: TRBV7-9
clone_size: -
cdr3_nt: TGTGCCAGCAGCACCAGCGGGGAGCAAGAGACCCAGTACTTC
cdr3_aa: CASSTSGEQETQYF

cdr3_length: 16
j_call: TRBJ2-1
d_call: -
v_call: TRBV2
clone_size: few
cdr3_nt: TGTGCCAGCAGGGAATACGCCGTGGGGATTGGTAATGAGCAGTTCTTC
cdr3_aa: CASREYAVGIGNEQFF

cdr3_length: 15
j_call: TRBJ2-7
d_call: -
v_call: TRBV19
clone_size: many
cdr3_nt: TGTGCCAGTAGTGTTCCGCTAGCGACCTTGGTTGAGCAGTACTTC
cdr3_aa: CASSVPLATLVEQYF

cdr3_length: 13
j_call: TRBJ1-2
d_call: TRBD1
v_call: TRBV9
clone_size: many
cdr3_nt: TGTGCCAGCAGCGCGGGACAGGGAGTTTCTCACACCTTC
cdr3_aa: CASSAGQGVSHTF

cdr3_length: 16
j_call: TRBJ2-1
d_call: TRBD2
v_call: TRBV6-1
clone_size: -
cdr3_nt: TGTGCCAGCAGTTTCCAGCGGGGGTATTTATTCAATGAGCAGTTCTTC
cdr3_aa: CASSFQRGYLFNEQFF

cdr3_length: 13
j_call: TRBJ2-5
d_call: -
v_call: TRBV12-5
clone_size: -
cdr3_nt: TGTGCTAGTGGTTTGTCAGGGCGGGAGACCCAGTACTTC
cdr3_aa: CASGLSGRETQYF

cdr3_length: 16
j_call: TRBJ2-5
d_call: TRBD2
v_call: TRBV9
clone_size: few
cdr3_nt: TGTGCCAGCAGCGTAGCTGTGGGAGGGCCTCAAGAGACCCAGTACTTC
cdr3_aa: CASSVAVGGPQETQYF

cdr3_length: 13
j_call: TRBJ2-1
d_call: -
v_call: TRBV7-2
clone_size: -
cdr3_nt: TGTGCCAGCAGCTTCGAAGGGGCCAATGAGCAGTTCTTC
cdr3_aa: CASSFEGANEQFF

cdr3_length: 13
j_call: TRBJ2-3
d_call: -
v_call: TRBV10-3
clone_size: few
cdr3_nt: TGTGCCATCAGTGAGGGGATCACAGATACGCAGTATTTT
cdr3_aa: CAISEGITDTQYF

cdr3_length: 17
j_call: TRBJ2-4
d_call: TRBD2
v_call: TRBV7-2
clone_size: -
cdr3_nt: TGTGCCAGCAGCTTAGGCCTAGCGGGCGGAACCAAAAACATTCAGTACTTC
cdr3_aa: CASSLGLAGGTKNIQYF

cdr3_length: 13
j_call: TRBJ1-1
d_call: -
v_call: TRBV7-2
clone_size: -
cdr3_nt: TGTGCCAGCACCCATTACTGGAACACTGAAGCTTTCTTT
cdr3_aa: CASTHYWNTEAFF

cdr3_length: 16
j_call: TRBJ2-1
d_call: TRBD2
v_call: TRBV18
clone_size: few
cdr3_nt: TGTGCCAGCTCACCACGTGAGCGGGAGGTAAACAATGAGCAGTTCTTC
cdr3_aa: CASSPREREVNNEQFF

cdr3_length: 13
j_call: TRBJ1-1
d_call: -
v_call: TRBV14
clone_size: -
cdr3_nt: TGTGCCAGCAGCCTCCGGACACGAACTGAAGCTTTCTTT
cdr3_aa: CASSLRTRTEAFF

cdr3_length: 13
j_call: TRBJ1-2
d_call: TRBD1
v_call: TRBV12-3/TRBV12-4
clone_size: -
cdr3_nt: TGTGCCAGCAGTAGGGACAGGGGTATGGGCTACACCTTC
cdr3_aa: CASSRDRGMGYTF

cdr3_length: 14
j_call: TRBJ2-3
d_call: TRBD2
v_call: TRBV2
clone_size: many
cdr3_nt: TGTGCCATAACGGCGGGGGGCCGGGGAGATACGCAGTATTTT
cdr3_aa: CAITAGGRGDTQYF

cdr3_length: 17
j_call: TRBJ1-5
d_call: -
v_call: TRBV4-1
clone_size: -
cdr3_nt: TGCGCCAGCAGCCAAGATTCCAGCCGGCCGAGCGGTCAGCCCCAGCATTTT
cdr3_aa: CASSQDSSRPSGQPQHF

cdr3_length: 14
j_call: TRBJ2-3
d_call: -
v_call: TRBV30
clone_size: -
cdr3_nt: TGTGCATCTACGGGTGGGGCGAGGGCAGATACGCAGTATTTT
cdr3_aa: CASTGGARADTQYF

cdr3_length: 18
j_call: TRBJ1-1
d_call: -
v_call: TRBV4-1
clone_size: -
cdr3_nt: TGCGCCAGCAGCCATATCATCAGGGGAGGCAGGGAGAACACTGAAGCTTTCTTT
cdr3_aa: CASSHIIRGGRENTEAFF

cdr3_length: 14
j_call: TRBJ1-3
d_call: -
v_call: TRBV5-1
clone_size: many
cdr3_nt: TGCGCCAGCAGCTACCGGGCCAAAGGGGCCACCATATATTTT
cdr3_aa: CASSYRAKGATIYF

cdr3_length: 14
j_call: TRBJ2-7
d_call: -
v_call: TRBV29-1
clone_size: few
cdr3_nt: TGCAGCGTTGAAGACCCTCAAACAGCCTACGAGCAGTACTTC
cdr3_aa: CSVEDPQTAYEQYF

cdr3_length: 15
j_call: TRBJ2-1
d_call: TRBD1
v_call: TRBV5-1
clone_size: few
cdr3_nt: TGCGCCAGCAGCTTGGCGGGGACAGGGTCAAATGAGCAGTTCTTC
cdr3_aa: CASSLAGTGSNEQFF

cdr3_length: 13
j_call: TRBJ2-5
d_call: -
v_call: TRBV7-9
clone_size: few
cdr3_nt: TGTGCCAGCAGCTTTGAACTAGCTGGGACCCAGTACTTC
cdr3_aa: CASSFELAGTQYF

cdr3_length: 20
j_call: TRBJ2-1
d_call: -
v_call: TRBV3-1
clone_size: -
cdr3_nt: TGTGCCAGCAGCCAAGGACTCGGACAAAGCAGGGGAGCAGACTACAATGAGCAGTTCTTC
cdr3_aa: CASSQGLGQSRGADYNEQFF

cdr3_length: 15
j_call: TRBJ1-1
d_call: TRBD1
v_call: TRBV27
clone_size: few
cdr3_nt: TGTGCCAGCAGTAAAGCCGGGACAGCGAACACTGAAGCTTTCTTT
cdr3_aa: CASSKAGTANTEAFF

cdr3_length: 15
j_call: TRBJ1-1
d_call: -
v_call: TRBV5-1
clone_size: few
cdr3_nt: TGCGCCAGCAGCTTGGAAGCCAGGGCGAACACTGAAGCTTTCTTT
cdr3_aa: CASSLEARANTEAFF

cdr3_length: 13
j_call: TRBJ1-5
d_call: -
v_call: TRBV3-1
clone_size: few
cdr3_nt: TGTGCCAGCAGCCAAACAGGGTATCAGCCCCAGCATTTT
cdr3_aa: CASSQTGYQPQHF

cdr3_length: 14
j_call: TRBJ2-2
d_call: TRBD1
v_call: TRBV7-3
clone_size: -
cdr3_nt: TGTGCCAGCAGCCCCGGGACAGGGTCCTGGGAGCTGTTTTTT
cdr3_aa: CASSPGTGSWELFF

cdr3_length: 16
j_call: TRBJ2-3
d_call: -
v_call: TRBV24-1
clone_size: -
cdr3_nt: TGTGCCACCAGTGACTCCAGGGGGGGTTGGTCAGATACGCAGTATTTT
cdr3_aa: CATSDSRGGWSDTQYF